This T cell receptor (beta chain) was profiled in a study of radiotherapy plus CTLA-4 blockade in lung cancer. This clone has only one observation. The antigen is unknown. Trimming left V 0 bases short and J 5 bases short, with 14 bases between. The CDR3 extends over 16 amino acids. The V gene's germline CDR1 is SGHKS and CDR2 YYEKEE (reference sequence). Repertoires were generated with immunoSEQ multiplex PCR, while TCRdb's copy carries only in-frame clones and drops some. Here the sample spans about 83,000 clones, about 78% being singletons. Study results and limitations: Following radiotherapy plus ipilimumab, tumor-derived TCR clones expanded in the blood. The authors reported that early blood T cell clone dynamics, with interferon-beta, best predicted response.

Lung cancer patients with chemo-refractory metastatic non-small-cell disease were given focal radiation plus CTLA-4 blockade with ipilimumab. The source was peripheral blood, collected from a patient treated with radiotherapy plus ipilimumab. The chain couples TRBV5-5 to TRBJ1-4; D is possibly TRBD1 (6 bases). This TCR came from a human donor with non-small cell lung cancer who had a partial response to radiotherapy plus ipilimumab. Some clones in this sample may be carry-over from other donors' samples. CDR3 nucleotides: TGTGCCAGCAGCTTGGGGGTCGGGACACCGAATGAAAAACTGTTTTTT. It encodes CASSLGVGTPNEKLFF.